This T cell receptor beta chain was recorded in a study of blood T cell repertoires in COVID-19. Study in general: T cells, B-cell-depleted T cells, or PBMCs supplied cDNA or gDNA.

Some clones are missing from TCRdb's copy, which holds only in-frame ones; the method was immunoSEQ multiplex PCR. The data hold some 240,000 clones, with about 79% observed a single time. This clone was recorded only once. The CDR3 covers 12 residues. The germline V and J ends were trimmed by 8 bases and 1 base, with 8 bases remaining between them. Germline V gene data show CDR1 as MNHEY and CDR2 as SVGAGI. The TCR comes from an elderly woman with acute or convalescent COVID-19. Sequenced material: peripheral blood. The gene calls are TRBV6-5 and TRBJ1-2; no clear D gene. The CDR3 is CASSGSNYGYTF. The CDR3 DNA reads as TGTGCCAGCTCCGGTAGTAACTATGGCTACACCTTC.